The sequence of this T cell receptor beta chain was determined in a study of blood T cells in healthy people across ages. Study conclusions and caveats: Naive CD4+ cells and diversity were both higher in long-lived donors than in aged donors. Leaving the PBMCs unsorted stopped any conclusive comparison of naive versus antigen-experienced cells.

The CDR3 has 15 amino acids. With 7 bases clipped from V and 2 bases from J, the junction kept 7 bases outside the gene matches. Germline V gives CDR1 MNHEY, CDR2 SVGEGT. Note on this clonotype: Antigen unknown.

The second PCR ran about 6 to 12 cycles with a sample-barcoded 5' primer and J-beta primers. TCRdb re-derived calls from the 5' RACE reads in MiXCR, one entry per CDR3 protein. There are approximately 600,000 distinct CDR3 sequences in the sample; 58% occur only once, and over 35% lies in the top ten. This TCR came from a man in his fifties or sixties in good health. Sequencing input: blood. The chain recombines TRBV6-2 or TRBV6-3 with TRBJ2-3, with TRBD2 identical over 9 bases. The DNA of the CDR3 is TGTGCCAGCAAAGATCAGCGGGGGGTCACAGATACGCAGTATTTT. It specifies CASKDQRGVTDTQYF.